This T cell receptor (beta chain) was sequenced during a study of blood T cell repertoires in COVID-19. Overall study context: Acute and convalescent COVID-19 samples came from the United States, Italy and Spain. The analysed material was cDNA or gDNA that came from T cells, B-cell-depleted T cells, or PBMCs.

The table came from immunoSEQ multiplex PCR; TCRdb's copy has only in-frame clones and leaves some out. The table includes a few hundred thousand clones, 75% to 90% detected once. Ages ranged from about 18 to 100 years, with residence in some 25 US areas. Donors in Cohort 3 counted as recovered after two negative PCRs, clearance, or symptom resolution. The V gene end was trimmed by 4 bases and the J gene end by 4 bases; junction bases not matched to a gene: 0. From germline, CDR1 is LNHNV and CDR2 YYDKDF (reference sequence). This CDR3 contains 12 residues. The clonotype was recovered from a woman aged 25 to 45 who had recovered from COVID-19. The V gene is TRBV15, the J gene TRBJ1-2; 7 bases line up with TRBD1. The sequenced sample consisted of PBMCs or T cells enriched from blood (not recorded which). CDR3 in amino acids: CATSNRGYGYTF. Here the CDR3 DNA reads TGTGCCACCAGCAACAGGGGCTATGGCTACACCTTC. Filled out from reference TRBV15 and TRBJ1-2, the complete variable domain reads DAMVIQNPRYQVTQFGKPVTLSCSQTLNHNVMYWYQQKSSQAPKLLFHYYDKDFNNEADTPDNFQSRRPNTSFCFLDIRSPGLGDTAMYLCATSNRGYGYTFGSGTRLTVV.